This record covers a single T cell receptor beta chain. Its cognate antigen is unknown. Since a much larger clone is just one base distant, this may be a read error. This record belongs to a study of tumor-infiltrating lymphocytes in primary liver carcinoma. Across the study: Staging of the tumors gave T1-T3 N0M0, with widths of roughly 4.2 to 11 cm.

The CDR3 sequence is 15 residues long. The germline V gene encodes CDR1 MNHEY and CDR2 SVGAGI. General study findings and limits: Tumors and blood were compared for top-250-clone fraction, and tumors had the significantly higher value (p = 0.039). Between tumor regions, pairs overlapped more than tumor-adjacent and tumor-blood pairs did.

They got blood RNA out of unsorted whole blood and also pulled out germline DNA. TCR beta cDNA came from roughly 0.45 ug total RNA, primed with a constant-region primer. Three-round nested multiplex PCR performed with slightly modified ARM-PCR produced the TCR beta libraries. TRBV1-TRBV30 forward primers and a C-beta reverse primer were used in the first two PCR rounds, which each ran for about 10 cycles. MiXCR was run by TCRdb on the multiplex PCR reads, yielding one entry per CDR3 protein. The table shows 310,000 or so distinct CDR3 sequences, with almost 65% occurring only once. This sequence joins TRBV6-5 and TRBJ1-5; the D gene is possibly TRBD1 (5 bases). Sequences were obtained from peripheral blood. The sequence derives from a man aged 40-55 years with primary liver carcinoma and hepatitis B virus infection. In DNA form, the CDR3 reads TGTGTCAGCAGCCGGGGACGGGATAGCAATCAGCCCCAGCATTTT. Protein: CVSSRGRDSNQPQHF.